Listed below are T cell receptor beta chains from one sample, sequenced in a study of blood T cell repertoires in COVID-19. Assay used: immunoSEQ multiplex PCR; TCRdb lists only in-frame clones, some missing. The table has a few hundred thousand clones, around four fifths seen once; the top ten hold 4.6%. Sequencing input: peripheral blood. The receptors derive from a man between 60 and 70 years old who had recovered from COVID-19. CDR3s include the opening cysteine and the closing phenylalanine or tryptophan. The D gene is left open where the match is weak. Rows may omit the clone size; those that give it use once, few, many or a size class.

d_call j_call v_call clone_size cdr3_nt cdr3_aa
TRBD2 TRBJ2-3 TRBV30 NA TGTGCCTGGAGTGCCAATAGCGGGTCAACAGATACGCAGTATTTT CAWSANSGSTDTQYF
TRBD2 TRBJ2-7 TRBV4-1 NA TGCGCCAGCAGCCAGCGACGGGGGGACTACGAGCAGTACTTC CASSQRRGDYEQYF
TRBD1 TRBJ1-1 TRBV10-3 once TGTGCCATCAGAAAGGGACAGGTGAACACTGAAGCTTTCTTT CAIRKGQVNTEAFF
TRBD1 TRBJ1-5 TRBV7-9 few TGTGCCAGCAGCTTAGGACAGGGGGCGAGTTTAGAATCTGAGCCCCAGCATTTT CASSLGQGASLESEPQHF
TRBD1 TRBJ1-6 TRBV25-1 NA TGTGCCAGCAGTGCACAGGGGAAATGGTACTCACCCCTCCACTTT CASSAQGKWYSPLHF
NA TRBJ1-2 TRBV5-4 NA TGTGCCAGCAGCTTGGAAGGACAGAATCGCTATGGCTACACCTTC CASSLEGQNRYGYTF
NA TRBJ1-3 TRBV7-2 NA TGTGCCAGCGCGGCTGTCTCTGGAAACACCATATATTTT CASAAVSGNTIYF
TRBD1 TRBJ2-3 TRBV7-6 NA TGTGCCAGCAGCTTAGCGGGACAGGAGACAGATACGCAGTATTTT CASSLAGQETDTQYF
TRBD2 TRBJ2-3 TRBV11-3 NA TGTGCCAGCAGCCCCGGGAGGGGGGTAACAGATACGCAGTATTTT CASSPGRGVTDTQYF
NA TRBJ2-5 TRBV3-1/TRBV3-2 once TGTGCCAGCAGCTACCGGGGGCAAGAGACCCAGTACTTC CASSYRGQETQYF
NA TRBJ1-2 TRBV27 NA TGTGCCAGCAGGGGGCGCGTCGGGGGCTACACCTTC CASRGRVGGYTF
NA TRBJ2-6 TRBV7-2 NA TGTGCCAGCAGCTTCGTGTCTGGGGCCAACGTCCTGACTTTC CASSFVSGANVLTF
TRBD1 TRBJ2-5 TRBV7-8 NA TGTGCCAGCAAAAGGGACAGGGCAGAGACCCAGTACTTC CASKRDRAETQYF
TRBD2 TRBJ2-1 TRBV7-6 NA TGTGCCAGCAGCTTAGCGCGGCTAGCGGGAGTCCCTCCCGGACATTACAATGAGCAGTTCTTC CASSLARLAGVPPGHYNEQFF
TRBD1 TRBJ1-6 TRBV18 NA TGTGCCAGCTCACCCGGGACAGACTTGAATTCACCCCTCCACTTT CASSPGTDLNSPLHF
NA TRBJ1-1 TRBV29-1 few TGCAGCGTTGACGAGGTTCGGGGAGTGCCTGAAGCTTTCTTT CSVDEVRGVPEAFF
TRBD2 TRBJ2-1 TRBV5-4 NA TGTGCCAGCAGCTCCCGGGCCCGGGGAGGGGTCTACAATGAGCAGTTCTTC CASSSRARGGVYNEQFF
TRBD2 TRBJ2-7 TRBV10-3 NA TGTGCCATCAGTAGCGGGAGTCGCGACGAGCAGTACTTC CAISSGSRDEQYF
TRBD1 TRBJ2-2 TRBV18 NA TGTGCCAGCTCACAGGGGGCGCCGGGCACCGGGGAGCTGTTTTTT CASSQGAPGTGELFF
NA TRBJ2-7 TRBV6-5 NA TGTGCCAGCAGTCGGACAGCCGACTACGAGCAGTACTTC CASSRTADYEQYF
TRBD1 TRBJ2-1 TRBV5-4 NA TGTGCCAGCACACCCGGGACAGGGGGTAGGTATGAGCAGTTCTTC CASTPGTGGRYEQFF
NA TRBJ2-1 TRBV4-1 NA TGCGCCAGCGGAGTTGGGGCCAATGAGCAGTTCTTC CASGVGANEQFF
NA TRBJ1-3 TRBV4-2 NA TGTGCCAGCAGCCGGGACACCACCCCTGGAAACACCATATATTTT CASSRDTTPGNTIYF
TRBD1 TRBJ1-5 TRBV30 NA TGTGCCTGGGACAGGGTCAATCAGCCCCAGCATTTT CAWDRVNQPQHF
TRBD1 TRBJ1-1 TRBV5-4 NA TGTGCCAGCAGCACCGGACAGGGAATTAACACTGAAGCTTTCTTT CASSTGQGINTEAFF
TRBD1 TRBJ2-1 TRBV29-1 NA TGCAGCGGATGGGAACCGGGACAGGCCTACAATGAGCAGTTCTTC CSGWEPGQAYNEQFF
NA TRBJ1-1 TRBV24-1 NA TGTGCCACCAGTGATTTAGGGGTTCGAGCTTTCTTT CATSDLGVRAFF
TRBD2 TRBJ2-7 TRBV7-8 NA TGTGCCAGCAGCTTAGCTGGCACTAGCGGGGGTTACGAGCAGTACTTC CASSLAGTSGGYEQYF
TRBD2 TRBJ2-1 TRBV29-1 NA TGCAGCGTCCAGGGACTAGCGGGGGTAAACAATGAGCAGTTCTTC CSVQGLAGVNNEQFF
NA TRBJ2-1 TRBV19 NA TGTGCCAGTAGTAGGGGCCAGGGGCGAACCTTGAATGAGCAGTTCTTC CASSRGQGRTLNEQFF
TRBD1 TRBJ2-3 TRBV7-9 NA TGTGCCAGCAGCTTAGAGGGCAGGGGGTCTGATACGCAGTATTTT CASSLEGRGSDTQYF